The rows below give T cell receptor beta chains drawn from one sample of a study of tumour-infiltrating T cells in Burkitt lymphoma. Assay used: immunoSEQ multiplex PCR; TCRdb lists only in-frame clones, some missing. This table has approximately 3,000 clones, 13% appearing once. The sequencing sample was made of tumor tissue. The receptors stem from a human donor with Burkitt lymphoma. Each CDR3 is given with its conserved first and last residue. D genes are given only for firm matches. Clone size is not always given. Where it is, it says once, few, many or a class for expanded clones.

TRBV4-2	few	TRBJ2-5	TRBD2	CASSQGTRPLARQETQYF	TGTGCCAGCAGCCAGGGGACTAGACCTCTAGCGAGGCAAGAGACCCAGTACTTC
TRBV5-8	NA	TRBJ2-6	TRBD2	CASSLGTSSFSGANVLTF	TGTGCCAGCAGCCTAGGGACTAGCTCTTTCTCTGGGGCCAACGTCCTGACTTTC
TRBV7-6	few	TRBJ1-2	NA	CASSLAPAPGDYGYTF	TGTGCCAGCAGCTTAGCCCCCGCCCCGGGGGACTATGGCTACACCTTC
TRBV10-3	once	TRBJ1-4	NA	CAISEDGGVWEKLFF	TGTGCCATCAGTGAGGACGGGGGCGTATGGGAAAAACTGTTTTTT
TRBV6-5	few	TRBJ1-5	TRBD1	CASRNRGDNQPQHF	TGTGCCAGCAGAAACAGGGGCGACAATCAGCCCCAGCATTTT
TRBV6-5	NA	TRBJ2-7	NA	CASRLGPYSYEQYF	TGTGCCAGCAGGCTGGGGCCCTACTCCTACGAGCAGTACTTC
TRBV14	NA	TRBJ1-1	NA	CASSQDQVVMNTEAFF	TGTGCCAGCAGCCAAGATCAAGTGGTTATGAACACTGAAGCTTTCTTT
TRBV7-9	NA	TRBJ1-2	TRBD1	CASSQEGIRGQGYTF	TGTGCCAGCAGCCAAGAGGGTATCAGGGGGCAAGGCTACACCTTC
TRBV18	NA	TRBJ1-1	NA	CASSPEQSLNTEAFF	TGTGCCAGCTCACCGGAACAGTCATTGAACACTGAAGCTTTCTTT
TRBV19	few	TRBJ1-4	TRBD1	CASSIPNRGYEKLFF	TGTGCCAGTAGTATACCCAACAGGGGGTATGAAAAACTGTTTTTT
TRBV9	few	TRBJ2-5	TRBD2	CASSVLSGGLETQYF	TGTGCCAGCAGCGTGCTCTCGGGGGGGCTAGAGACCCAGTACTTC
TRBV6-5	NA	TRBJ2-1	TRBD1	CASSIRQGEDNEQFF	TGTGCCAGCAGTATCCGACAGGGGGAGGACAATGAGCAGTTCTTC
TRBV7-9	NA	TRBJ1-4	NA	CASSSPAGVRGTNEKLFF	TGTGCCAGCAGCTCCCCCGCGGGAGTTCGTGGAACTAATGAAAAACTGTTTTTT
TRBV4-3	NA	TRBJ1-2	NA	CASSQDRGRGYTF	TGCGCCAGCAGCCAAGACAGGGGTCGGGGCTACACCTTC
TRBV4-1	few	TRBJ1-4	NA	CASSPKVGIGREKLFF	TGCGCCAGCAGCCCCAAAGTTGGCATAGGACGGGAAAAACTGTTTTTT
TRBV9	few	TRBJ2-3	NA	CASSVWQGETADTQYF	TGTGCCAGCAGCGTATGGCAAGGAGAAACTGCAGATACGCAGTATTTT
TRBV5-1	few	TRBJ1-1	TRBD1	CASSNRQGNTEAFF	TGCGCCAGCAGCAACCGACAGGGGAACACTGAAGCTTTCTTT
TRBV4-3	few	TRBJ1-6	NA	CASSQEGGSPLHF	TGCGCCAGCAGCCAAGAAGGGGGTTCACCCCTCCACTTT
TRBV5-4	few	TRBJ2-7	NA	CASRLDTLSYEQYF	TGTGCCAGCAGGTTGGACACCCTCTCCTACGAGCAGTACTTC
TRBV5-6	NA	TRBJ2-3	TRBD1	CASSHGDRALKDTQYF	TGTGCCAGCAGCCATGGGGACAGGGCCTTAAAGGATACGCAGTATTTT
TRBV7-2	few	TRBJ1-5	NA	CASSLAGGNQPQHF	TGTGCCAGCAGCTTAGCGGGGGGGAATCAGCCCCAGCATTTT
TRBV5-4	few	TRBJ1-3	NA	CASSLGFTNTIYF	TGTGCCAGCAGCTTAGGATTTACCAACACCATATATTTT
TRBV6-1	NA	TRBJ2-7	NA	CASSERGGVPYEQYF	TGTGCCAGCAGTGAAAGGGGGGGGGTTCCCTACGAGCAGTACTTC
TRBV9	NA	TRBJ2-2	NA	CASSVKQGVNTGELFF	TGTGCCAGCAGCGTTAAGCAGGGAGTCAACACCGGGGAGCTGTTTTTT
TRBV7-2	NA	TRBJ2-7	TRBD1	CASSFGQVHEQYF	TGTGCCAGCAGCTTCGGACAGGTCCACGAGCAGTACTTC
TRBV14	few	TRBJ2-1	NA	CASSQDDTNDEQFF	TGTGCCAGCAGCCAAGATGACACTAATGATGAGCAGTTCTTC
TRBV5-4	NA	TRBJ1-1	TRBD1	CASYGTGTLNTEAFF	TGTGCCAGCTACGGGACAGGGACCTTGAACACTGAAGCTTTCTTT
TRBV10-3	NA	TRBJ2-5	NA	CAIRADQETQYF	TGTGCCATCAGAGCGGACCAAGAGACCCAGTACTTC
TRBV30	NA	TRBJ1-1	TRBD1	CAWIRTGYTEAFF	TGTGCCTGGATAAGGACAGGATACACTGAAGCTTTCTTT
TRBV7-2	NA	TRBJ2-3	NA	CASSLVGDTQYF	TGTGCCAGCAGCTTAGTGGGTGATACGCAGTATTTT
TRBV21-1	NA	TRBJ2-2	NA	CASSSRQGRNTGELFF	TGTGCCAGCAGCAGTCGACAGGGGCGGAACACCGGGGAGCTGTTTTTT
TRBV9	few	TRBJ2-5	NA	CASSVELAQETQYF	TGTGCCAGCAGCGTAGAACTAGCTCAAGAGACCCAGTACTTC
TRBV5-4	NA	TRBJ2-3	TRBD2	CASRQSSGGDTQYF	TGTGCCAGCAGACAGTCCAGCGGGGGAGATACGCAGTATTTT
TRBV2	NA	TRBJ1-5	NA	CASSEIGAKPQHF	TGTGCCAGCAGTGAAATAGGGGCGAAGCCCCAGCATTTT
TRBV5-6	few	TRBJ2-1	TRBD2	CASLRGSYNEQFF	TGTGCCAGCCTGCGGGGGTCCTACAATGAGCAGTTCTTC
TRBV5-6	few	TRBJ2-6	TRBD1	CASSPYGTGRANVLTF	TGTGCCAGCAGCCCTTACGGGACAGGGAGGGCCAACGTCCTGACTTTC
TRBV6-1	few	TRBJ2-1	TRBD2	CASSDPSGLAYNEQFF	TGTGCCAGCAGTGATCCCTCGGGACTAGCCTACAATGAGCAGTTCTTC
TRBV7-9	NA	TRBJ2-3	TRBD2	CASSLQPLTSGGAGQYF	TGTGCCAGCAGCTTACAACCCCTGACTAGCGGGGGAGCAGGGCAGTATTTT
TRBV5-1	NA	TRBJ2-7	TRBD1	CASGSIRDRAYEQYF	TGCGCCAGCGGTTCGATCCGGGACAGGGCCTACGAGCAGTACTTC
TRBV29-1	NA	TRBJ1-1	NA	CSVGRNTEAFF	TGCAGCGTTGGAAGGAACACTGAAGCTTTCTTT
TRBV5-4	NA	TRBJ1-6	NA	CASSWNTDYSYNSPLHF	TGTGCCAGCAGCTGGAATACAGATTACTCCTATAATTCACCCCTCCACTTT
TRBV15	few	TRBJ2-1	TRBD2	CATSTLSRRGTYNEQFF	TGTGCCACCAGCACCCTCTCCCGGCGGGGGACCTACAATGAGCAGTTCTTC
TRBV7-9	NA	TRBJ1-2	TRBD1	CASSPQEDRNKRF	TGTGCCAGCAGCCCACAAGAGGACAGGAACAAGCGCTTC
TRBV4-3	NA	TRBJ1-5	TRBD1	CASSQGGTGVREPQHF	TGCGCCAGCAGCCAAGGGGGGACAGGGGTTAGGGAGCCCCAGCATTTT
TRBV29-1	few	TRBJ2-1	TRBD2	CSVEGTSGAHNEQFF	TGCAGCGTTGAAGGGACTAGCGGGGCCCACAATGAGCAGTTCTTC
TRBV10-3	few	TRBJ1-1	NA	CAISPQGLNTEAFF	TGTGCCATCAGCCCTCAGGGGCTGAACACTGAAGCTTTCTTT
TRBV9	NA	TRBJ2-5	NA	CASSLGGRPYQETQYF	TGTGCCAGCAGCCTAGGGGGAAGGCCGTACCAAGAGACCCAGTACTTC
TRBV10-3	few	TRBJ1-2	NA	CAISEPQGGYTF	TGTGCCATCAGTGAGCCACAGGGTGGCTACACCTTC
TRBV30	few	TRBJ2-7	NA	CAWRQEGEQYF	TGTGCCTGGAGACAGGAGGGGGAGCAGTACTTC
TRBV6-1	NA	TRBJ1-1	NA	CASREIGMNTEAFF	TGTGCCAGCAGGGAGATTGGTATGAACACTGAAGCTTTCTTT
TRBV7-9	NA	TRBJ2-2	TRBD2	CASSSHPGRGDTGELFF	TGTGCCAGCAGCTCCCACCCTGGGCGGGGGGACACCGGGGAGCTGTTTTTT
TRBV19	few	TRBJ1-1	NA	CASSPGTYLPEAFF	TGTGCCAGTAGTCCGGGGACTTACCTCCCCGAAGCTTTCTTT
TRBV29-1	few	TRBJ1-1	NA	CSVGDGRNTEAFF	TGCAGCGTTGGGGACGGGCGGAACACTGAAGCTTTCTTT
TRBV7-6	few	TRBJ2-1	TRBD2	CASSPNSGGLYNEQFF	TGTGCCAGCAGCCCAAACAGCGGGGGTCTGTACAATGAGCAGTTCTTC
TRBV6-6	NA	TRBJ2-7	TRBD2	CASSPPGGSYEQYF	TGTGCCAGCAGTCCCCCGGGGGGGTCCTACGAGCAGTACTTC
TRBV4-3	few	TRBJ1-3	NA	CASSQDRQAPGGNTIYF	TGCGCCAGCAGCCAAGATAGACAGGCCCCGGGGGGAAACACCATATATTTT
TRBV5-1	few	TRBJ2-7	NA	CASSLVAGTYSYEQYF	TGCGCCAGCAGCTTGGTTGCGGGCACCTATTCCTACGAGCAGTACTTC